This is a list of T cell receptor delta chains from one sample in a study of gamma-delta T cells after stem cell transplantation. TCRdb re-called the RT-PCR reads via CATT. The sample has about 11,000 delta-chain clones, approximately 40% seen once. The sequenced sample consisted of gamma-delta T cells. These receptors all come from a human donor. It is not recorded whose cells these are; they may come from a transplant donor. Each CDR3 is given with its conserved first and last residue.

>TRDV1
CALGELRGLRYWGTSRGTDKLIF
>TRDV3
CASKVLHGGTYTDKLIF
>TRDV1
CALGELPSHRLGATYTDKLIF
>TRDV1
CALGELYGSLPPGGLWYTDKLIF
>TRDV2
CACDSLGEMMDTDKLIF
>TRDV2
CACDAAAFRSTGIRGWMYTDKLIF
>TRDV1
CALGEYGRYWFPRWADKLIF
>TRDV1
CALGEPNSYFLYWGLYTDKLIF
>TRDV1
CALGELTRGPVLTGGSAVSTDKLIF
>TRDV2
CACDFHWGTSWDTRQMFF
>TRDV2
CACDTLLGDTPPLTAQLFF
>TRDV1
CALGDKYWGIGYTDKLIF
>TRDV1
CALGELPTYCSATGGGDTHPLTAQLFF
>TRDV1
CALGDPPFQTGGLQWDKLIF
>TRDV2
CACDTGGRLSLTAQLFF
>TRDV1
CALGEGLYWGTSTDKLIF
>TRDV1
CALGERQYWRGEELIF
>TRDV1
CALGANPPFSYWSCTDKLIF
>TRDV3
CAYSPCIGSLLVSAPCSLLGDTDKLIF
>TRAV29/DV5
CAASAVLGDRTAQLFF
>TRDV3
CALLYGGYAEGQLIF
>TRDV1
CARVSGFLPANKLIF
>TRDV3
CALRPPYTGFGGLIF
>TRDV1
CALGDPGPWGIRYTDKLIF
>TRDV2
CACDAPSNLLGVSSWDTRQMFF
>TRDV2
CACDTGGYTDKLIF
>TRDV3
CAFCMGVVTSPRPWGRQCDKLIF
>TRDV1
CALGDSLTTKLLEGGNKLIF
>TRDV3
CAFFTFIPTVWRGKLIF
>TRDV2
CACDTAWGVPSSWDTRQMFF
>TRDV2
CACDTVKLRGSWDTRQMFF
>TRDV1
CALGESWTSYWGCDTDKLIF
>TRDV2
CACDLLGARTDKLSFGKTVKLIF
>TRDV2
CACGTEWGIRRGTDKLIF
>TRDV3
CAFSAKSGDERFLAAQLFF
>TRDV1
CALGALPPRVWTDKLIF
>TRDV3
CAFPLSFPGRDTYTDKLIF
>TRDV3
CAFSLVLPWGILQYTDTLIF
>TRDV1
CALGEAPKRVLGYTDKLIF
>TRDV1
CALGFLSPSSGIRGVSTDKLIF
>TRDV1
CALGEPFSGYWGSTIPALTAQLFF
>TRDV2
CACDTFKIFHWDPYTDKLIF
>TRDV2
CACVNPYFTGGYLGYTDKLIF
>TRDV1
CALGEKRLEAGAAQLFF
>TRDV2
CACDTLGDTWVTDKLIF
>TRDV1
CALGELWRWGTVPTALTAQLFF
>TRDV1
CALGESPRFYWGIPHTDKLIF
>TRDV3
CAFRLGHEYTDKLIF
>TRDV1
CALGELCHTDKLIF
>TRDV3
CAFTFVHAYWWIYYTDKLIF
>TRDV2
CACDNGRGRMGALTAKLIF
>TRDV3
CAFFWGIRVLGWDTRQMFF
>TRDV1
CALGECNGGTDKLIF
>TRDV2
CACDTMPWGRCDKLIF
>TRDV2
CACDRPGGPYTDKLIF
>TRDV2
CACGGSWDTRHMFF